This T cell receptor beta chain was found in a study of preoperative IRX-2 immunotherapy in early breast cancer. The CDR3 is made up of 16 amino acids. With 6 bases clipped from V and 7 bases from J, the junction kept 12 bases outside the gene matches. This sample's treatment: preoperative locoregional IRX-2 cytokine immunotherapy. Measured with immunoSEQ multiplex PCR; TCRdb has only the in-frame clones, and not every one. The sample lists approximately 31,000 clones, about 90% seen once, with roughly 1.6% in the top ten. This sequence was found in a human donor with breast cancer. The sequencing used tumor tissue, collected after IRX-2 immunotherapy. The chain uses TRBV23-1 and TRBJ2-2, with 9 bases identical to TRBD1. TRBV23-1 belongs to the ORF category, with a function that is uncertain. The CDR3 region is CASSLNPGQGFGELFF. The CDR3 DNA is TGCGCCAGCAGCCTAAATCCGGGACAGGGTTTCGGGGAGCTGTTTTTT.